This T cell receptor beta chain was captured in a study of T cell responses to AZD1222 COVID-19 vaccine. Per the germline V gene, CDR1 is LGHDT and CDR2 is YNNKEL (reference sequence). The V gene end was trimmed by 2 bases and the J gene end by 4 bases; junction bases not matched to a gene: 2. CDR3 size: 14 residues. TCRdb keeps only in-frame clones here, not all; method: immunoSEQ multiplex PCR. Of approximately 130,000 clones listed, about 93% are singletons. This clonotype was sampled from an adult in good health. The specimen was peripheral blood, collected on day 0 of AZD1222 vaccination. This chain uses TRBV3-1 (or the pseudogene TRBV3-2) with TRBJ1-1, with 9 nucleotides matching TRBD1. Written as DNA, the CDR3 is TGTGCCAGCAGCCAAACGACAGGGGGCACTGAAGCTTTCTTT. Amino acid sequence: CASSQTTGGTEAFF.